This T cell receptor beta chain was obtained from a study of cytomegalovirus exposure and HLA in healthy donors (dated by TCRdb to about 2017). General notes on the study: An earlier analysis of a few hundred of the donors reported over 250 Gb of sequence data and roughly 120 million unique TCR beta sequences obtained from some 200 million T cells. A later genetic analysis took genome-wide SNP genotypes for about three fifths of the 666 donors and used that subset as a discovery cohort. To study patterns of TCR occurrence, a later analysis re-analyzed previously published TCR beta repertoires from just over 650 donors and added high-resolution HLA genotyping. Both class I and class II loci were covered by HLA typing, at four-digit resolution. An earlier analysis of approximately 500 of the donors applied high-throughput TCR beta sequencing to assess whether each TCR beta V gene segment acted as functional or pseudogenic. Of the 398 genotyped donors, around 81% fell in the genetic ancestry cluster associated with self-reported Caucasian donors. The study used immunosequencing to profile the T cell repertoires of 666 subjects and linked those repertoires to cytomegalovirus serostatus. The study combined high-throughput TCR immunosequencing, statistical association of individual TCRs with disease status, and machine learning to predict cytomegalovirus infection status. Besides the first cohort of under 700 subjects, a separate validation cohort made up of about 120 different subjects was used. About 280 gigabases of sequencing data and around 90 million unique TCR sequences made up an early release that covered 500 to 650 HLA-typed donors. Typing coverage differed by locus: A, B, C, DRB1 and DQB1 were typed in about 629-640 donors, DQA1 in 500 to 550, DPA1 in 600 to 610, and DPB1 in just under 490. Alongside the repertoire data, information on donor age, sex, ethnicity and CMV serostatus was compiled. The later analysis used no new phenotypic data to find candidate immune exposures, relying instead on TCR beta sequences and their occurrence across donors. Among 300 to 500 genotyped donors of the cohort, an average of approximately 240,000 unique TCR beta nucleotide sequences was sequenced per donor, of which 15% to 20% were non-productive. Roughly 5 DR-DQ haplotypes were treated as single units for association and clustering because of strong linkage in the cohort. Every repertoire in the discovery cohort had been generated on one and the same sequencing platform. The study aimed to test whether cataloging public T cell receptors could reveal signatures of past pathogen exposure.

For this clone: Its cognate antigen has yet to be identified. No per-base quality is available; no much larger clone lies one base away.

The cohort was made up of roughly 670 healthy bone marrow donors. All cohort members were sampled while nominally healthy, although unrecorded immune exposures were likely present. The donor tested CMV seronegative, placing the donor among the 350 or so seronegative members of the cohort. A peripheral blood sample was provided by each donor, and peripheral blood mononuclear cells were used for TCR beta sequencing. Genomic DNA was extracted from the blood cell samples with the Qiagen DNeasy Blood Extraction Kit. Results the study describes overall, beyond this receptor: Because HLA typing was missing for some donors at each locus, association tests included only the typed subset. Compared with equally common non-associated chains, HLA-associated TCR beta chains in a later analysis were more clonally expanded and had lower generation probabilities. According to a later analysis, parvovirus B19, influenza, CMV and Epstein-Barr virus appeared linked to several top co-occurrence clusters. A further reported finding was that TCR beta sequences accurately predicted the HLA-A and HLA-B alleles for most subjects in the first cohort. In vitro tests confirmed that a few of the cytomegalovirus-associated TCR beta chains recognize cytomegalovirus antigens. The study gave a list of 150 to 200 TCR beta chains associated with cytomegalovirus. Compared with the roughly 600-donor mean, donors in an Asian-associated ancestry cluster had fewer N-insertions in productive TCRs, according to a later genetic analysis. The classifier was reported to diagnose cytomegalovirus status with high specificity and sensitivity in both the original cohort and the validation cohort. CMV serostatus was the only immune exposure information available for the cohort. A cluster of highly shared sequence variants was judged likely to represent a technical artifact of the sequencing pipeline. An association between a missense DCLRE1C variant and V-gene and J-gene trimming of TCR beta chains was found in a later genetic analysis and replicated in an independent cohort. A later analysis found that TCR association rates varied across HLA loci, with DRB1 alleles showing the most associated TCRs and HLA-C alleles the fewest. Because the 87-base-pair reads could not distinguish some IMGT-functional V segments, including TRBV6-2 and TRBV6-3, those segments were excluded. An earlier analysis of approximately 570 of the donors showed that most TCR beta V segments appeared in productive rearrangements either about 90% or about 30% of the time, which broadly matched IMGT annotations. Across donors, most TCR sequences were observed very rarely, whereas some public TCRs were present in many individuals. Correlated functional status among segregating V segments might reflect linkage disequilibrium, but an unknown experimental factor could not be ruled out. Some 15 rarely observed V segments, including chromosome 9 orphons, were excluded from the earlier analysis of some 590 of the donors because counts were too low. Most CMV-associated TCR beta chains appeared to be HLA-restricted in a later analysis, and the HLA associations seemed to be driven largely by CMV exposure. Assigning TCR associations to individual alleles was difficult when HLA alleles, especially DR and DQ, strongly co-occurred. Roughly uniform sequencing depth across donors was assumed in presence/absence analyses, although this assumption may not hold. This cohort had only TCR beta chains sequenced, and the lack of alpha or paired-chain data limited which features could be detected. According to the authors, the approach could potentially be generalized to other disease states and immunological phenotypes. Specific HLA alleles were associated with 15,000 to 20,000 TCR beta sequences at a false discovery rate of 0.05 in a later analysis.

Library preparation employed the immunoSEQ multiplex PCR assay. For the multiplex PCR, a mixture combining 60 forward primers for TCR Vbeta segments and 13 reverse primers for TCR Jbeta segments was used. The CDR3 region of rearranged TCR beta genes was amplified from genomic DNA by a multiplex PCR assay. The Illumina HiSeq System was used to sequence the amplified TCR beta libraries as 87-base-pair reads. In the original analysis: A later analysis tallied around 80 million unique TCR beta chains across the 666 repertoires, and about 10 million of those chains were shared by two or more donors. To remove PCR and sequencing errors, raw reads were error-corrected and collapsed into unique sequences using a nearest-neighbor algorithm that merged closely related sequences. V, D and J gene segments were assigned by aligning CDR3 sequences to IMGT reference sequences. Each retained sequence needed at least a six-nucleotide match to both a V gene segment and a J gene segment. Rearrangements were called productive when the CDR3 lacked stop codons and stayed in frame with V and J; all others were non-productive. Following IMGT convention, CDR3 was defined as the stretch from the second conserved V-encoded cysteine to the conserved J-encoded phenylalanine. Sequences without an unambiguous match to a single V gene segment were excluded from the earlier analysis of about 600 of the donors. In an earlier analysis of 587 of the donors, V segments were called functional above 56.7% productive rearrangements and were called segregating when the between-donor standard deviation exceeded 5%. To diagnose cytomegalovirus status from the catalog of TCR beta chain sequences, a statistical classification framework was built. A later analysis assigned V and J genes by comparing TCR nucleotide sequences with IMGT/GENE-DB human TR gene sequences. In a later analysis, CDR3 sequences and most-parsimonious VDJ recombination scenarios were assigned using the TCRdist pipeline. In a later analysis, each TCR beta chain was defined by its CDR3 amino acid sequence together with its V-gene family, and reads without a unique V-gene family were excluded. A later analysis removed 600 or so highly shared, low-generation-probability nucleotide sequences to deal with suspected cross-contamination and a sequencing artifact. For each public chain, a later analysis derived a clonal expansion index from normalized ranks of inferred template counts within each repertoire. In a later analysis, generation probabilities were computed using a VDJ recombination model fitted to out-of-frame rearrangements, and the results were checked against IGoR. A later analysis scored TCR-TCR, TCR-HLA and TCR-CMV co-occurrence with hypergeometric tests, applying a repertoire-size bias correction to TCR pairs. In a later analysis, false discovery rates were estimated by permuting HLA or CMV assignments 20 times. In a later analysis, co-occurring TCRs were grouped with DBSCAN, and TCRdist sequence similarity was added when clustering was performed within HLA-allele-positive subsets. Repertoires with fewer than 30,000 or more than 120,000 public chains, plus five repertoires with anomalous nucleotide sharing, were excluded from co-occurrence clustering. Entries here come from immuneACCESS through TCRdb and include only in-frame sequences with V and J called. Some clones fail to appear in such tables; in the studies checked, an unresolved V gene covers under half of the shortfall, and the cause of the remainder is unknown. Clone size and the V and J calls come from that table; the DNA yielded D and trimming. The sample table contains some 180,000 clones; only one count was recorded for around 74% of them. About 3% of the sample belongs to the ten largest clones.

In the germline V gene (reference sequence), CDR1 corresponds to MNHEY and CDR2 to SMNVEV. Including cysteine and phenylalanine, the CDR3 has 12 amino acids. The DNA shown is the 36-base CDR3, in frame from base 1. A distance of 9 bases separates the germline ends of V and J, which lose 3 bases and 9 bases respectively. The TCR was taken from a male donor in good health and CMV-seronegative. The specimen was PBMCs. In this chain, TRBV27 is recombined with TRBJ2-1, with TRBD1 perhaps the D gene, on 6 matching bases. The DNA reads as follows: TGTGCCAGCAGTTTCCCCAGGGGTGAGCAGTTCTTC. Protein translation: CASSFPRGEQFF.